The 31 T cell receptor beta chains presented below share a single source sample, sequenced in a study of regulatory T cells in long-lasting Graves disease. TCR beta libraries were built with iRepertoire HTBI primers and Arm-PCR of CDR3 regions. TCRdb fed the multiplex PCR reads into MiXCR, producing one record per CDR3 protein. Here the sample spans hundreds of thousands of distinct CDR3 sequences, 13% being singletons. Time point reported: newly diagnosed GD, antithyroid drugs for less than 3 months. The TCR library was made from RNA extracted from PBMCs. The sample also formed part of further work on T cells in Graves' hyperthyroidism and ophthalmopathy.

The source was peripheral blood mononuclear cells (PBMCs), collected at new diagnosis, from a patient treated with antithyroid drugs. These receptors were collected from a man in his thirties or forties with Graves disease.

About this clonotype itself: A single base separates this from a much larger clone, so it may be a read error. The CDR3 ends on some other residue instead of the conserved phenylalanine or tryptophan, so this is likely a read error. The chain employs TRBV29-1 and TRBJ2-1, with a weak D call TRBD2 (5 bases). The germline gives CDR1 SQVTM, CDR2 ANQGSEA. The V gene lost 3 bases and the J gene lost 2 bases, with 8 bases spanning the gap. The CDR3 loop spans 13 amino acids. CDR3 sequence (DNA): TGCAGCGTTGATGTGGGAGCCTACAATGAGCAGTTCCTC. It is translated as CSVDVGAYNEQFL.

As to this clonotype: With only one base between it and a far larger clone, this is likely a read error. The gene calls are TRBV6-8 and TRBJ2-5, with 9 bases matching TRBD2. This CDR3 region has 15 residues. Per germline, CDR1 MNHGY and CDR2 SAAAGT. CDR3 residues: CANSFASGIRETQYF. CDR3 nucleotides: TGTGCCAACAGTTTCGCTAGCGGGATCAGAGAGACCCAGTACTTC.

This clonotype was seen only a few times. The chain joins TRBV27 to TRBJ1-6; TRBD1 agrees at 7 bases. The junction had 7 bases not matched to a gene; V was cut back by 5 bases and J by 3 bases. Germline V lookup: CDR1 MNHEY, CDR2 SMNVEV (reference sequence). This CDR3 is 16 amino acids long. CDR3 protein: CASSAPGQRYNSPLHF. CDR3 sequence (DNA): TGTGCCAGCAGTGCGCCGGGACAGCGCTATAATTCACCCCTCCACTTT.

V is TRBV29-1 and J is TRBJ2-7; D possibly corresponds to TRBD1 (5 bases). The germline V gene encodes CDR1 SQVTM and CDR2 ANQGSEA. The V gene lost 1 base and the J gene lost 6 bases, with 7 bases spanning the gap. There are 11 residues in the CDR3. CDR3 DNA sequence: TGCAGCGTTGAAGCGGACACCGAGCAGTACTTC. Translation gives CSVEADTEQYF.

Ten or more counts support this clonotype. CDR3 sequence reads: CSVEDLPETGELFF. CDR3 DNA sequence: TGCAGCGTTGAAGATCTCCCAGAGACCGGGGAGCTGTTTTTT. The V and J genes are TRBV29-1 and TRBJ2-2; D uncertain. This CDR3 has 14 amino acids. Between the trimmed V and J ends, which lost 0 bases and 5 bases, there was a span of 10 bases. From germline, CDR1 is SQVTM and CDR2 ANQGSEA.

This clonotype has at least ten counts. The chain couples TRBV9 to TRBJ2-1; 7 nucleotides agree with TRBD2. V lost 3 bases and J lost 8; bases outside the gene matches: 5. This CDR3 has 13 amino acids. Germline-derived CDR1 and CDR2 are SGDLS and YYNGEE. Written as DNA, the CDR3 is TGTGCCAGCAGCGCCAGGACTAGGGATGAGCAGTTCTTC. Its translation: CASSARTRDEQFF.

This clonotype was seen more than once but under ten times. Being one base from a much bigger clone, this may be a read error. The genes are TRBV27 and TRBJ2-5; TRBD2 might be the D (6 bases). V gave up 3 bases and J gave up 11 bases, with 22 bases separating them. The CDR3 has 15 residues. Germline loops: CDR1 MNHEY, CDR2 SMNVEV (reference sequence). The CDR3 sequence is CASSFSGHKAGEQYF. The CDR3 coding sequence is TGTGCCAGCAGTTTCTCCGGGCACAAAGCGGGTGAGCAGTACTTC.

This clonotype was picked up a small number of times. The chain is built from TRBV20-1 and TRBJ1-6, with D perhaps TRBD1 (5 bases). Trimming took off 6 bases at V and 8 bases at J, with 20 bases between the two ends. The CDR3 is 15 residues long. Germline V gene lookup returns CDR1 DFQATT and CDR2 SNEGSKA (reference sequence). This CDR3 is CSAPRRGRGDSPLHF. CDR3 nucleotide sequence: TGCAGTGCCCCACGCCGCGGCAGAGGGGATTCACCCCTCCACTTT.

This clonotype has ten or more counts. CDR3 coding DNA: TGTGCCAGCAGCTTGGTTTCCCAGGTCAATGAGCAGTTCTTC. Encoded protein: CASSLVSQVNEQFF. The chain employs TRBV5-6 and TRBJ2-1; D is unresolved. CDR3 length equals 14 residues. Germline V lookup: CDR1 SGHDT, CDR2 YYEEEE. The ends were cut back, 0 bases at V and 6 bases at J, with 10 bases in the middle.

At least ten counts were recorded for this clonotype. This chain links TRBV29-1 with TRBJ2-1, with 8 bases matching TRBD2. Germline CDR1 SQVTM, CDR2 ANQGSEA. The trim removed 6 bases at V and 7 bases at J, leaving 5 bases unmatched. This CDR3 spans 12 amino acids. CDR3 in amino acids: CSVRGGSNEQFF. The CDR3 DNA follows: TGCAGCGTCCGGGGGGGAAGTAATGAGCAGTTCTTC.

This clonotype was seen many times. V is TRBV30 and J is TRBJ2-3; 7 nucleotides align to TRBD2. After removal of 1 base from V and 2 bases from J, the junction contained 6 bases not matched to a gene. The CDR3 contains 15 residues. Germline V gene sequence: CDR1 GTSNPN, CDR2 SVGIG (reference sequence). The CDR3 reads CAWSGGGSLTDTQYF. CDR3 bases: TGTGCCTGGAGTGGTGGCGGGAGCCTCACAGATACGCAGTATTTT. Full variable domain (outside the CDR3, taken from reference TRBV30 and TRBJ2-3): SQTIHQWPATLVQPVGSPLSLECTVEGTSNPNLYWYRQAAGRGLQLLFYSVGIGQISSEVPQNLSASRPQDRQFILSSKKLLLSDSGFYLCAWSGGGSLTDTQYFGPGTRLTVL.

The CDR3 region has the DNA TGTGCCAGCAGTGCGGGACTAGCGGGAGAGGGGCAGTTCTTC. Translated, it gives CASSAGLAGEGQFF. This chain links TRBV6-1 with TRBJ2-1; 14 bases agree with TRBD2. Trimming at V came to 4 bases and at J to 12 bases, leaving 5 bases not matched to a gene. Germline V gene sequence: CDR1 MNHNS, CDR2 SASEGT. The CDR3 runs to 14 residues.

This clonotype showed up just a few times. The genes are TRBV12-3 or TRBV12-4 and TRBJ2-3; 10 bases are a match to TRBD2. Trimming cost V 6 bases and J 2 bases; bases outside gene matches: 2. The length of the CDR3 is 14 residues. The DNA of the CDR3 is TGTGCCAGCAGGCTAGCGGGGGCCACAGATACGCAGTATTTT. Translation: CASRLAGATDTQYF.

In this sample, this clonotype turned up many times. The V gene is TRBV2, the J gene TRBJ2-7, with 8 bases matching TRBD2. V lost 7 bases to trimming and J lost 6 bases; unmatched junction nucleotides: 17. Germline V gives CDR1 SNHLY, CDR2 FYNNEI. The CDR3 length is 16 residues. The CDR3 is CASIITPGTRASEQYF. CDR3 DNA sequence: TGTGCCAGCATTATTACCCCCGGGACTAGGGCCTCCGAGCAGTACTTC.

This chain uses TRBV18 with TRBJ2-7; D is uncertain. Germline V gene lookup returns CDR1 KGHSH and CDR2 LQKENI. The CDR3 has 13 residues. Trimming left V 2 bases short and J 4 bases short, with 9 bases between. The CDR3 spells CASSPMKGYEQYF. CDR3 coding DNA: TGTGCCAGCTCACCAATGAAGGGATACGAGCAGTACTTC.

The sample holds many counts of this clonotype. The chain joins TRBV12-5 to TRBJ2-5; D call uncertain. The CDR3 length is 12 residues. CDR1 and CDR2 from the germline V gene are LGHNT and FRNRAP. The ends were cut back, 6 bases at V and 1 base at J, with 6 bases in the middle. CDR3 sequence (DNA): TGTGCTAGTGGCAGGATCCAAGAGACCCAGTACTTC. Its protein product is CASGRIQETQYF.

In its sample, this clonotype was seen a few times. The chain links TRBV30 to TRBJ2-7; 7 bases line up with TRBD2. This CDR3 has 15 amino acids. Trimming at V came to 4 bases and at J to 6 bases, leaving 15 bases not matched to a gene. CDR1 GTSNPN and CDR2 SVGIG come from the germline V gene (reference sequence). CDR3 sequence reads: CAWMRTGLELSEQYF. In DNA form, the CDR3 reads TGTGCCTGGATGAGAACCGGACTAGAGTTGTCCGAGCAGTACTTC. The complete variable domain, with remaining parts taken from reference TRBV30 and TRBJ2-7, reads SQTIHQWPATLVQPVGSPLSLECTVEGTSNPNLYWYRQAAGRGLQLLFYSVGIGQISSEVPQNLSASRPQDRQFILSSKKLLLSDSGFYLCAWMRTGLELSEQYFGPGTRLTVT.

This clonotype has more than one count but fewer than ten. The rearrangement joins TRBV27 to TRBJ2-3; a weak D match, TRBD1 (7 bases). Between the trimmed V and J ends, which lost 5 bases and 1 base, there was a span of 16 bases. Germline CDR1 MNHEY, CDR2 SMNVEV (reference sequence). This CDR3 spans 16 amino acids. This CDR3 is CASSTNRGGRTDTQYF. CDR3 coding DNA: TGTGCCAGCAGTACCAACAGGGGAGGCCGCACAGATACGCAGTATTTT.

The sample holds a few counts of this clonotype. This chain connects TRBV20-1 to TRBJ1-5; D is possibly TRBD1 (5 bases). V lost 0 bases, J lost 4 bases, and 16 bases lay in between. CDR1 and CDR2 (germline): DFQATT, SNEGSKA (reference sequence). The CDR3 extends over 16 amino acids. The CDR3 sequence: CSARDSIDSRNQPQHF. CDR3 bases: TGCAGTGCTAGAGATAGCATCGACAGCCGGAATCAGCCCCAGCATTTT.

This clonotype was found many times. V is TRBV30 and J is TRBJ1-1; D gene unclear. Per germline, CDR1 GTSNPN and CDR2 SVGIG (reference sequence). V was cut by 3 bases and J by 1 base, with 9 bases left in between. This CDR3 spans 13 amino acids. Here the CDR3 DNA reads TGTGCCTGGAGGAAGAGAAGGAACACTGAAGCTTTCTTT. Its translation is CAWRKRRNTEAFF.

The chain uses TRBV7-9 and TRBJ2-1; TRBD1 might be the D (6 bases). From germline, CDR1 is SEHNR and CDR2 FQNEAQ (reference sequence). Trimming removed 7 bases from V and 8 bases from J, with 27 bases in between. The CDR3 consists of 17 residues. DNA of the CDR3: TGTGCCAGCACCAGGTGGAGTGGGGACAATGAGTTCGATGAGCAGTTCTTC. Encoded protein: CASTRWSGDNEFDEQFF.

The CDR3 DNA is TGCAGTGCTCCCGGGACCGCGACCGGGGAGCTGTTTTTT. Translation: CSAPGTATGELFF. The genes are TRBV20-1 and TRBJ2-2, with D perhaps TRBD1 or TRBD2 (5 bases each). The CDR3 length is 13 residues. Germline V gene data show CDR1 as DFQATT and CDR2 as SNEGSKA (reference sequence). Trimming stripped 5 bases from V and 5 bases from J, with 12 bases between.

This clonotype was detected a few times. V and J are TRBV6-1 and TRBJ1-1; tentatively, D is TRBD1 (6 bases). There are 13 residues in the CDR3. CDR1 and CDR2 (germline): MNHNS, SASEGT. Trimming stripped 6 bases from V and 4 bases from J, with 12 bases between. CDR3 loop: CASSREGGTEAFF. Written as DNA, the CDR3 is TGTGCCAGCAGCCGCGAGGGGGGCACTGAAGCTTTCTTT.

This clonotype was seen a few times. The J gene is TRBJ2-7, the V gene TRBV10-3, with 10 nucleotides matching TRBD1. With V trimmed by 6 bases and J by 2 bases, 7 bases remained unmatched. In germline, CDR1 is ENHRY, CDR2 SYGVKD. The length of the CDR3 is 15 residues. CDR3 bases: TGTGCCATCAGAAACCGGACAGGGGGAGCCTACGAGCAGTACTTC. Translated, it gives CAIRNRTGGAYEQYF.

The genes are TRBV20-1 and TRBJ2-1; TRBD2 matches at 9 bases. The germline gives CDR1 DFQATT, CDR2 SNEGSKA (reference sequence). This CDR3 has 15 residues. V gave up 3 bases and J gave up 4 bases; unmatched junction bases: 7. The chain's CDR3 is CSASGAGGFYNEQFF. CDR3 nucleotides: TGCAGTGCTAGCGGGGCGGGAGGGTTTTACAATGAGCAGTTCTTC.

This clonotype has ten or more counts. The V call is TRBV20-1, the J call TRBJ2-1; either TRBD1 or TRBD2 may fit D (5 bases each). With 6 bases removed from V and 4 bases from J, the gap between germline ends came to 13 bases. Germline V gene lookup returns CDR1 DFQATT and CDR2 SNEGSKA (reference sequence). This CDR3 has 13 amino acids. The CDR3 reads CSAPGDLYNEQFF. In DNA form, the CDR3 reads TGCAGTGCCCCTGGGGACCTTTACAATGAGCAGTTCTTC.

In this sample, this clonotype turned up a few times. The chain uses TRBV7-9 and TRBJ2-1; 7 bases agree with TRBD2. The trim removed 0 bases at V and 10 bases at J, leaving 6 bases unmatched. Germline CDR1 SEHNR, CDR2 FQNEAQ (reference sequence). The CDR3 runs to 14 residues. The CDR3 reads CASSLARTSIEQFF. The CDR3 nucleotides read TGTGCCAGCAGCTTAGCCCGGACTAGTATCGAGCAGTTCTTC.

This sequence joins TRBV7-3 and TRBJ2-2; 14 bases agree with TRBD2. Per germline, CDR1 SGHTA and CDR2 FQGTGA. V trimming: 1 base; J trimming: 6 bases; junction bases outside the gene matches: 4. The CDR3 covers 17 residues. CDR3 amino acids: CASSLRGLAGVPGELFF. CDR3 coding DNA: TGTGCCAGCAGCTTAAGGGGACTAGCGGGAGTCCCCGGGGAGCTGTTTTTT.

This clonotype was seen repeatedly, ten times or more. The chain has TRBV27 and TRBJ2-7; 8 bases are a match to TRBD1. The CDR3 runs 16 residues. Germline CDR1 MNHEY, CDR2 SMNVEV (reference sequence). The J segment lost 2 bases and the V segment lost 6 bases, leaving 12 bases of the junction unmatched. This CDR3 reads CASSRSLGQATYEQYF. CDR3 DNA: TGTGCCAGCAGCCGAAGCTTGGGACAGGCGACCTACGAGCAGTACTTC.

The chain has TRBV3-1 and TRBJ1-2; D uncertain. Trimming removed 6 bases from V and 6 bases from J, with 20 bases in between. The CDR3 has 15 residues. Germline V gene lookup returns CDR1 LGHDT and CDR2 YNNKEL (reference sequence). CDR3 amino acids: CASRGRIGVRDGYTF. CDR3 in DNA: TGTGCCAGCAGGGGGAGAATCGGGGTACGGGATGGCTACACCTTC. Full variable domain (remainder filled in from reference TRBV3-1 and TRBJ1-2): DTAVSQTPKYLVTQMGNDKSIKCEQNLGHDTMYWYKQDSKKFLKIMFSYNNKELIINETVPNRFSPKSPDKAHLNLHINSLELGDSAVYFCASRGRIGVRDGYTFGSGTRLTVV.

This clonotype was counted at least ten times. This chain connects TRBV7-9 to TRBJ1-2; 7 bases are shared with TRBD1. CDR1 and CDR2 from the germline V gene are SEHNR and FQNEAQ (reference sequence). Trimming removed 5 bases from V and 5 bases from J; junction bases left unmatched: 14. The CDR3 runs 16 residues. The CDR3, as DNA: TGTGCCAGCAGCCCTACCTTCCGACAGGGAAGTTATGGCTACACCTTC. Protein sequence: CASSPTFRQGSYGYTF. Full variable domain (rest looked up from reference TRBV7-9 and TRBJ1-2): DTGVSQNPRHKITKRGQNVTFRCDPISEHNRLYWYRQTLGQGPEFLTYFQNEAQLEKSRLLSDRFSAERPKGSFSTLEIQRTEQGDSAMYLCASSPTFRQGSYGYTFGSGTRLTVV.